Below, one T cell receptor (beta chain) is given with its context. Germline assignment: CDR1 LNHDA and CDR2 SQIVND (reference sequence). Trimming shortened V by 1 base and J by 9 bases, and 10 bases separated the two germline ends. This CDR3 has 13 residues. This sample was included in a study of control samples from healthy donors and cancer patients. The table came from immunoSEQ multiplex PCR; TCRdb's copy has only in-frame clones and leaves some out. The profile covers about 150,000 clones, with around 90% appearing a single time and more than 4% taken by the ten largest. The receptor was derived from a man younger than 45 in good health. What was sequenced was blood. The chain combines TRBV19 with TRBJ2-1, with D uncertain. CDR3: CASSIVSFGEQFF. CDR3 bases: TGTGCCAGTAGTATAGTTAGTTTTGGTGAGCAGTTCTTC.